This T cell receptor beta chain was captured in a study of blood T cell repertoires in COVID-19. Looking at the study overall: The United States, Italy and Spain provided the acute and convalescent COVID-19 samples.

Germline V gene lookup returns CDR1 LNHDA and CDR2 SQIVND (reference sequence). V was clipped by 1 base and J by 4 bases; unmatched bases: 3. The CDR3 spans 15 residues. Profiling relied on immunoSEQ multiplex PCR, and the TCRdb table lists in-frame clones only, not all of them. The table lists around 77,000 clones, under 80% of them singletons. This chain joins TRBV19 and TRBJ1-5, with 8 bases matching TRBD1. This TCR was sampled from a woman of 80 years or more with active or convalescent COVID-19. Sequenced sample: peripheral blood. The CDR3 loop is CASSIVQGANQPQHF. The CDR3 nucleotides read TGTGCCAGTAGTATAGTGCAGGGGGCGAATCAGCCCCAGCATTTT.